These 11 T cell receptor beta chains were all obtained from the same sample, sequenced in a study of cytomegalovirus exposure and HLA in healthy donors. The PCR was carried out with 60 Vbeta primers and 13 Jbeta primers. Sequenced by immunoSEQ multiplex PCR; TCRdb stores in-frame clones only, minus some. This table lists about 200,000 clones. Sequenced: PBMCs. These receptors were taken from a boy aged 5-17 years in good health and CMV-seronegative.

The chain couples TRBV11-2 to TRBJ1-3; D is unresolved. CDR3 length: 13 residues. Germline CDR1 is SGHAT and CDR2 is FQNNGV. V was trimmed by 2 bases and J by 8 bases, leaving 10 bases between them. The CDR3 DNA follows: TGTGCCAGCAGCTTATCTAATAGAGACACCATATATTTT. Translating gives CASSLSNRDTIYF.

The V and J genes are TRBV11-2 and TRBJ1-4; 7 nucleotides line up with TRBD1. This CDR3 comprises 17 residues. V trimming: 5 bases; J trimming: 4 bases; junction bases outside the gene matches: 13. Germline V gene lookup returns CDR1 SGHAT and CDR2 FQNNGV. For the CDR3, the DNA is TGTGCCAGCAGCCTCACGGGAACGGACAGGAGTAATGAAAAACTGTTTTTT. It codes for CASSLTGTDRSNEKLFF.

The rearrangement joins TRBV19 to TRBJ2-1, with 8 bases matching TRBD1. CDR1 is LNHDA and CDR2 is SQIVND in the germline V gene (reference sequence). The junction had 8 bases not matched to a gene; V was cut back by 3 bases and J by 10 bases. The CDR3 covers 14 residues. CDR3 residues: CASSISTGVDEQFF. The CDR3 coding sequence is TGTGCCAGTAGTATCTCGACAGGGGTGGACGAGCAGTTCTTC.

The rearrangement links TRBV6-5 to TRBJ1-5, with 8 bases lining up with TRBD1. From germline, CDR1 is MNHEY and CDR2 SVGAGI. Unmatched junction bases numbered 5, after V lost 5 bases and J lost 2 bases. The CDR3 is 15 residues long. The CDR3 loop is CASSKGQGGNQPQHF. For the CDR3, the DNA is TGTGCCAGCAGTAAAGGACAGGGAGGCAATCAGCCCCAGCATTTT.

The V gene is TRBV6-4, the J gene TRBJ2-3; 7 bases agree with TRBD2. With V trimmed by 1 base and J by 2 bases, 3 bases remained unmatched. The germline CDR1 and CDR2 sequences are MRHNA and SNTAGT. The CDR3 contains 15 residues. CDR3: CASSDWGGTTDTQYF. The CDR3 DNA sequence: TGTGCCAGCAGTGACTGGGGGGGGACCACAGATACGCAGTATTTT.

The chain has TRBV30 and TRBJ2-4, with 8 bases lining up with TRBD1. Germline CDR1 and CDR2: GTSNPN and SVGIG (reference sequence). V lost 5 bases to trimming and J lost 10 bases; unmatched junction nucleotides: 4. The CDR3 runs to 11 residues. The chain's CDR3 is CAWGTGDIQYF. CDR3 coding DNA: TGTGCCTGGGGGACAGGCGATATTCAGTACTTC.

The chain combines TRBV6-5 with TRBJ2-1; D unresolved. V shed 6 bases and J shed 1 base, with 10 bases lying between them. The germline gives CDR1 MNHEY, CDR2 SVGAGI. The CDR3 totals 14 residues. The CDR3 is CASRPSVSYNEQFF. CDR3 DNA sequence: TGTGCCAGCAGGCCGTCGGTTTCCTACAATGAGCAGTTCTTC.

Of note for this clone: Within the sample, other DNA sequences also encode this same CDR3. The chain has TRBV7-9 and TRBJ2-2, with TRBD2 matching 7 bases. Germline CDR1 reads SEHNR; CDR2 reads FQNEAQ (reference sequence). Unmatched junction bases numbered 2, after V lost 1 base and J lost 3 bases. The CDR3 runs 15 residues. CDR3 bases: TGTGCCAGCAGCTTAGTGGCGGGGGACACCGGGGAGCTGTTTTTT. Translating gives CASSLVAGDTGELFF.

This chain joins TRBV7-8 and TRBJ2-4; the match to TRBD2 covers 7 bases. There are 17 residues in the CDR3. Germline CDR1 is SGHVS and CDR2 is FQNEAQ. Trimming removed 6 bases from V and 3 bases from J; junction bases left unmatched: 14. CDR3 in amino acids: CASSLTRGVRVKNIQYF. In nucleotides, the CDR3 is TGTGCCAGCAGTCTAACACGGGGGGTGAGGGTCAAAAACATTCAGTACTTC.

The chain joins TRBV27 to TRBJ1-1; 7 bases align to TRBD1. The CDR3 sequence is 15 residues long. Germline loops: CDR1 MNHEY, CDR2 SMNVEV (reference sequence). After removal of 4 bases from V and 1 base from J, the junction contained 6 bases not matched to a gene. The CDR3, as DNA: TGTGCCAGCAGTTGGGCAGGGGGAGGGAACACTGAAGCTTTCTTT. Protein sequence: CASSWAGGGNTEAFF.

The CDR3 here is CASSLFADRNRAGNTIYF. CDR3 nucleotides: TGTGCCAGCAGCCTATTCGCGGACAGGAACAGAGCTGGAAACACCATATATTTT. The chain links TRBV7-3 to TRBJ1-3; 7 bases align to TRBD1. Per germline, CDR1 SGHTA and CDR2 FQGTGA. The junction had 15 bases not matched to a gene; V was cut back by 5 bases and J by 2 bases. This CDR3 has 18 residues. The variable domain in full, with the rest retrieved from reference TRBV7-3 and TRBJ1-3, is GAGVSQTPSNKVTEKGKYVELRCDPISGHTALYWYRQSLGQGPEFLIYFQGTGAADDSGLPNDRFFAVRPEGSVSTLKIQRTERGDSAVYLCASSLFADRNRAGNTIYFGEGSWLTVV.